This TCR beta chain was retrieved from a study of patients and donors after allogeneic stem cell transplantation. The J segment lost 4 bases and the V segment lost 11 bases, leaving 4 bases of the junction unmatched. The CDR3 runs to 13 residues. Each CDR3 protein gets one entry after TCRdb re-called the RT-PCR reads with MiXCR. The data contain roughly 250,000 distinct CDR3 sequences, roughly 14% of them singletons. Material for sequencing was blood, either unsorted or a sorted T cell fraction (not recorded which). V usage is TRBV12-3 or TRBV12-4 and J usage is TRBJ2-2, with 10 bases fitting TRBD1. This TCR was recovered from a human donor who was either an allogeneic HSCT recipient or a stem cell or donor lymphocyte infusion donor (not recorded which). It is not recorded whose cells these are; they may come from a transplant donor. The CDR3 DNA reads as TGTGCCGCCGGGACAGGGGTCACCGGGGAGCTGTTTTTT. It specifies CAAGTGVTGELFF.